The entry below gives a single T cell receptor (beta chain) sequence along with its context. CDR1 is SQVTM, CDR2 ANQGSEA, per germline. CDR3 length: 12 amino acids. V was pared by 6 bases and J by 5 bases, with 13 bases between. The sample originates from a study of cytomegalovirus exposure and HLA in healthy donors. Study-wide background: The 90 to 150 validation repertoires used a platform that matched the one used for the 666 first-cohort repertoires, as a later analysis reported.

Sequencing was performed with immunoSEQ multiplex PCR; in TCRdb, only in-frame clones are kept and a portion is missing. The table records about 98,000 clones, around 85% of them present only once. The sequence derives from a woman aged 25 to 45 in good health and CMV-seronegative. Sequencing used PBMCs. The chain employs TRBV29-1 and TRBJ2-5; D may be TRBD1 (6 bases). The CDR3 here is CSVLTGGETQYF. The DNA of the CDR3 is TGCAGCGTCCTGACAGGCGGGGAGACCCAGTACTTC.